This is a list of T cell receptor beta chains from one sample in a study of spatial heterogeneity in lung cancer. Each CDR3 protein gets one entry after TCRdb re-called the 5' RACE reads with MiXCR. Of 8,000 to 10,000 distinct CDR3 sequences in the sample, approximately 8.3% are singletons; the top ten hold roughly 13%. The sequencing used lung tumor tissue, collected at surgery. These receptors were taken from a female donor with early-stage non-small cell lung cancer. The CDR3 runs from the conserved cysteine through the conserved F or W. A D gene is named only where the DNA matches it firmly. Clone sizes are given selectively: once, few, many, or a class where the clone is expanded.

-,TRBV2,-,TRBJ2-5,CASSEEGTPRETQYF,TGTGCCAGCAGTGAAGAGGGGACGCCCCGAGAGACCCAGTACTTC
TRBD2,TRBV7-8,-,TRBJ2-5,CASSLVASGETQYF,TGTGCCAGCAGCTTAGTAGCTAGCGGCGAGACCCAGTACTTC
TRBD2,TRBV18,few,TRBJ2-7,CASSPRTGGEQYF,TGTGCCAGCTCACCACGCACGGGAGGGGAGCAGTACTTC
-,TRBV11-3,many,TRBJ2-7,CASSIRSNPSYEQYF,TGTGCCAGCAGCATTAGATCGAATCCCTCCTACGAGCAGTACTTC
TRBD1,TRBV7-2,-,TRBJ2-7,CASSLGSGGGEQYF,TGTGCCAGCAGCTTAGGTTCAGGGGGTGGCGAGCAGTACTTC
-,TRBV2,-,TRBJ2-1,CASSDRPPSYNEQFF,TGTGCCAGCAGTGATCGGCCGCCGTCCTACAATGAGCAGTTCTTC
TRBD2,TRBV20-1,medium-sized,TRBJ2-1,CSAAIAGLAGDRREQFF,TGCAGTGCTGCCATCGCCGGACTAGCGGGGGATCGACGCGAGCAGTTCTTC
-,TRBV27,medium-sized,TRBJ2-5,CASSFTAKQETQYF,TGTGCCAGCAGTTTTACAGCGAAACAAGAGACCCAGTACTTC
-,TRBV20-1,many,TRBJ2-7,CSARDRDEQYF,TGCAGTGCTAGAGACAGGGACGAGCAGTACTTC
-,TRBV7-2,medium-sized,TRBJ1-2,CASSVGGGYTF,TGTGCCAGCAGCGTCGGGGGCGGCTACACCTTC
TRBD1,TRBV4-1,many,TRBJ1-1,CASSRRDRADTEAFF,TGCGCCAGCAGCCGGCGAGACAGGGCCGACACTGAAGCTTTCTTT
-,TRBV29-1,-,TRBJ1-4,CSVSRGKLFF,TGCAGCGTTTCGAGGGGAAAACTGTTTTTT
TRBD1,TRBV9,many,TRBJ1-3,CASSVGDRGSGHTIYF,TGTGCCAGCAGCGTAGGGGACAGGGGATCCGGACACACCATATATTTT
-,TRBV11-3,few,TRBJ1-2,CASSRHSNYGYTF,TGTGCCAGCAGCCGTCACTCTAACTATGGCTACACCTTC
TRBD2,TRBV11-2,many,TRBJ2-1,CASSTTSGIYNEQFF,TGTGCCAGCAGCACTACTAGCGGGATCTACAATGAGCAGTTCTTC
-,TRBV9,large,TRBJ1-5,CASSVTPTVNQPQHF,TGTGCCAGCAGCGTTACCCCGACAGTAAATCAGCCCCAGCATTTT
-,TRBV28,many,TRBJ1-5,CASSTNQPQHF,TGTGCCAGCAGTACGAATCAGCCCCAGCATTTT
-,TRBV5-6,medium-sized,TRBJ2-5,CASSPAGPKETQYF,TGTGCCAGCAGCCCTGCCGGGCCAAAAGAGACCCAGTACTTC
-,TRBV6-2/TRBV6-3,many,TRBJ1-1,CATGRSSVRGTEAFF,TGTGCCACCGGTCGGAGCTCTGTTCGAGGCACTGAAGCTTTCTTT
TRBD2,TRBV5-8,many,TRBJ2-1,CASSPYSGGRNNEQFF,TGTGCCAGCAGCCCTTATTCGGGGGGACGAAACAATGAGCAGTTCTTC
-,TRBV29-1,-,TRBJ2-1,CSVVSVVDNEQFF,TGCAGCGTTGTCTCGGTGGTGGACAATGAGCAGTTCTTC
-,TRBV2,many,TRBJ1-5,CASSFENSNQPQHF,TGTGCCAGCAGTTTTGAGAATAGCAATCAGCCCCAGCATTTT
-,TRBV3-1,many,TRBJ2-5,CASSQEAQYF,TGTGCCAGCAGCCAAGAAGCTCAGTACTTC
-,TRBV2,medium-sized,TRBJ1-1,CASRIGGLTEAFF,TGTGCCAGCAGAATCGGGGGCCTCACTGAAGCTTTCTTT
TRBD1,TRBV5-6,many,TRBJ2-5,CASSGGQGETQYF,TGTGCCAGCAGCGGGGGACAGGGAGAGACCCAGTACTTC
TRBD1,TRBV10-3,medium-sized,TRBJ1-5,CAISEGQGGNQPQHF,TGTGCCATCAGTGAGGGACAGGGGGGCAATCAGCCCCAGCATTTT
-,TRBV7-9,many,TRBJ1-1,CASSYARTEAFF,TGTGCCAGCAGTTACGCTCGTACTGAAGCTTTCTTT
-,TRBV27,few,TRBJ2-7,CASSFRGYSSYEQYF,TGTGCCAGCAGCTTCAGAGGTTATTCGTCCTACGAGCAGTACTTC
TRBD1,TRBV5-4,medium-sized,TRBJ1-2,CASSVGQGSGYTF,TGTGCCAGCAGCGTAGGACAGGGAAGTGGCTACACCTTC
TRBD2,TRBV5-4,few,TRBJ2-3,CASSTHPRRGGYTSTDTQYF,TGTGCCAGCAGCACCCACCCGAGGCGCGGGGGGTACACTAGCACAGATACGCAGTATTTT
TRBD2,TRBV6-5,many,TRBJ2-7,CASSSGEGVEQYF,TGTGCCAGCAGTTCTGGGGAGGGTGTCGAGCAGTACTTC
-,TRBV20-1,few,TRBJ2-1,CSARPNLGAREYNEQFF,TGCAGTGCTAGACCTAACCTAGGGGCCCGGGAGTACAATGAGCAGTTCTTC
-,TRBV7-9,few,TRBJ1-1,CASSLGQPNTEAFF,TGTGCCAGCAGCTTAGGGCAGCCTAACACTGAAGCTTTCTTT
TRBD1,TRBV20-1,medium-sized,TRBJ1-5,CSASDRVGNQPQHF,TGCAGTGCTAGCGACAGGGTGGGCAATCAGCCCCAGCATTTT
-,TRBV7-6,few,TRBJ1-2,CASSTGHNGYTF,TGTGCCAGCAGCACAGGACATAATGGCTACACCTTC
-,TRBV12-3/TRBV12-4,medium-sized,TRBJ1-1,CASSFGGQNTEAFF,TGTGCCAGCAGTTTCGGGGGACAGAACACTGAAGCTTTCTTT
-,TRBV5-4,medium-sized,TRBJ1-6,CASSLGLGSPLHF,TGTGCCAGCAGCTTGGGGTTGGGATCACCCCTCCACTTT
-,TRBV24-1,many,TRBJ1-2,CATSDPRGYGYTF,TGTGCCACCAGTGATCCTCGAGGCTATGGCTACACCTTC
TRBD1,TRBV9,-,TRBJ2-4,CASSPGTGGGNIQYF,TGTGCCAGCAGCCCGGGGACAGGAGGGGGAAACATTCAGTACTTC
TRBD1,TRBV2,many,TRBJ1-4,CASSERHAGGGLAEKLFF,TGTGCCAGCAGTGAACGGCATGCAGGGGGCGGACTGGCTGAAAAACTGTTTTTT
-,TRBV7-6,many,TRBJ2-5,CASSLVPQETQYF,TGTGCCAGCAGCTTAGTACCTCAGGAGACCCAGTACTTC
-,TRBV7-2,-,TRBJ2-1,CASSLSPAPSNEQFF,TGTGCCAGCAGCTTATCTCCCGCCCCCTCGAATGAGCAGTTCTTC
-,TRBV6-2/TRBV6-3,many,TRBJ2-5,CASSSPVSIETQYF,TGTGCCAGCAGTTCCCCCGTCTCCATCGAGACCCAGTACTTC
TRBD2,TRBV7-8,few,TRBJ2-5,CASSTGLKETQYF,TGTGCCAGCAGCACGGGACTAAAAGAGACCCAGTACTTC
-,TRBV11-2,many,TRBJ1-1,CASSRRQAFF,TGTGCCAGCAGCCGGAGGCAAGCTTTCTTT